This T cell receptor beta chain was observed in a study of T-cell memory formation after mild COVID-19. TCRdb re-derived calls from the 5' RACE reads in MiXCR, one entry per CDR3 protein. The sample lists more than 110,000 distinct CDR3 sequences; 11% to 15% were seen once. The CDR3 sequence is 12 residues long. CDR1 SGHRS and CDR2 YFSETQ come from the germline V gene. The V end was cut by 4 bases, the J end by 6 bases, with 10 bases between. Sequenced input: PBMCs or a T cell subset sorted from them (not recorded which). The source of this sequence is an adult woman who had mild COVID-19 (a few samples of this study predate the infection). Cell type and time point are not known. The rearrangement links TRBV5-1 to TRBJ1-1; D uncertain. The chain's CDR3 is CASSPGRPEAFF. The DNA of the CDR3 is TGCGCCAGCAGCCCCGGACGGCCTGAAGCTTTCTTT.